This T cell receptor (beta chain) stems from a study of technical replicates of blood from a few donors. This CDR3 spans 17 amino acids. Germline CDR1 reads MGHRA; CDR2 reads YSYEKL. The V gene lost 0 bases and the J gene lost 2 bases, with 17 bases spanning the gap. Method: immunoSEQ multiplex PCR; TCRdb's copy keeps in-frame clones and lacks some. The sample contains around 73,000 clones, approximately 91% of which appear only once. The table lists this clone with many counts. This TCR derives from a human donor in good health. Some clones in this sample may be carry-over from other donors' samples. This sequence joins TRBV4-1 and TRBJ2-7, with a weak D call TRBD2 (6 bases). The source material was PBMCs. CDR3 nucleotide sequence: TGCGCCAGCAGCCAAGATCGGGAGAGGTCCCCCCCCTACGAGCAGTACTTC. Translation: CASSQDRERSPPYEQYF.